Listed here are 7 T cell receptor beta chains from one sample, sequenced in a study of molecular identifiers for immune sequencing clone quantification. From the PCR reads, TCRdb called clonotypes with MiXCR, one entry per CDR3 protein. This table holds approximately 670,000 distinct CDR3 sequences, 15% to 20% found once. The specimen was naive CD8+ T cells from blood, with Jurkat cell RNA spiked in. Subset reported: FACS-sorted CD8+CD4-CCR7+CD45RA+ naive T cells. Source of these receptors: a human donor in good health. Some libraries in this study had Jurkat cell RNA spiked in.

V is TRBV30 and J is TRBJ2-1, with TRBD2 as a possible D gene (5 bases). The germline gives CDR1 GTSNPN, CDR2 SVGIG (reference sequence). V lost 0 bases, J lost 4 bases, and 16 bases lay in between. There are 16 residues in the CDR3. The CDR3 reads CAWSVRELVTYNEQFF. CDR3 bases: TGTGCCTGGAGTGTTCGGGAACTAGTCACGTACAATGAGCAGTTCTTC. The full variable domain, with the rest looked up from reference TRBV30 and TRBJ2-1, is SQTIHQWPATLVQPVGSPLSLECTVEGTSNPNLYWYRQAAGRGLQLLFYSVGIGQISSEVPQNLSASRPQDRQFILSSKKLLLSDSGFYLCAWSVRELVTYNEQFFGPGTRLTVL.

This clonotype was observed at least ten times. V gene TRBV5-6 combines with J gene TRBJ1-2; D is ambiguous. This CDR3 comprises 11 residues. The germline V gene has CDR1 SGHDT and CDR2 YYEEEE. The V and J ends lost 2 bases and 7 bases respectively, with 6 bases between them. The CDR3 spells CASSLAFGYTF. The CDR3 bases are TGTGCCAGCAGCTTAGCATTTGGCTACACCTTC.

At least ten counts were recorded for this clonotype. This sequence joins TRBV20-1 and TRBJ1-1; D call uncertain. V gave up 3 bases and J gave up 4 bases, with 9 bases separating them. The CDR3 consists of 12 residues. CDR1 and CDR2 (germline): DFQATT, SNEGSKA (reference sequence). The CDR3 DNA sequence: TGCAGTGCTAGGGACCTCGGCACTGAAGCTTTCTTT. Its protein is CSARDLGTEAFF.

This clonotype was observed at least ten times. The chain has TRBV30 and TRBJ1-1; D might be TRBD1 (5 bases). Trimming took 8 bases from V and 0 from J, leaving 10 bases between them. The CDR3 runs to 12 residues. Germline assignment: CDR1 GTSNPN and CDR2 SVGIG (reference sequence). CDR3: CARDRMNTEAFF. The DNA for the CDR3 is TGTGCCCGCGACAGAATGAACACTGAAGCTTTCTTT.

This clonotype occurred a few times. The chain recombines TRBV13 with TRBJ2-1, with D unclear. Germline loops: CDR1 PRHDT, CDR2 FYEKMQ (reference sequence). V lost 0 bases and J 15 bases, leaving 9 bases between the germline ends. The CDR3 contains 11 residues. The CDR3 DNA reads TGTGCCAGCAGCTTAGGCCTTTTTCGGTTCTTC. Translating gives CASSLGLFRFF.

Of note for this clonotype: This sequence may be a read error, since a much larger clone differs from it by one base. The rearrangement links TRBV30 to TRBJ2-2; D not certain. The V end lost 5 bases, the J end lost 5 bases, and 24 bases lay between the germline ends. The V gene's germline CDR1 is GTSNPN and CDR2 SVGIG (reference sequence). The CDR3 has 17 residues. The CDR3, as DNA: TGTGCCTGGCGTTCCTCAACACCGACCGAGTGGACCGGGGAGCTGTTTTTT. Translating gives CAWRSSTPTEWTGELFF. Based on the CDR3 plus reference TRBV30 and TRBJ2-2, the full variable domain is SQTIHQWPATLVQPVGSPLSLECTVEGTSNPNLYWYRQAAGRGLQLLFYSVGIGQISSEVPQNLSASRPQDRQFILSSKKLLLSDSGFYLCAWRSSTPTEWTGELFFGEGSRLTVL.

As for this clonotype: This may be a read error: a much more frequent sequence differs by one nucleotide. The chain combines TRBV7-9 with TRBJ1-4, with 10 nucleotides matching TRBD1. Germline values: CDR1 SEHNR, CDR2 FQNEAQ (reference sequence). There are 16 residues in the CDR3. CDR3 amino acids: CASSSPLGQGDEKLVF. The DNA for the CDR3 is TGTGCCAGCTCCTCCCCCCTAGGACAGGGGGATGAAAAACTGGTTTTT.